A single T cell receptor beta chain is shown here with its context. Antigen: not known. TCRdb re-called the reads with MiXCR, one entry per CDR3 protein. The repertoire holds a few hundred thousand distinct CDR3 sequences, with 15% to 20% as singletons. These data are taken from a study of T cell repertoires in cytomegalovirus infection. On the study more broadly: Public TCR beta signatures marked donors with CMV infection and the matching HLA.

Germline CDR1 reads SEHNR; CDR2 reads FQNEAQ (reference sequence). V gave up 4 bases and J gave up 4 bases, with 16 bases separating them. The CDR3 is 15 amino acids. General study findings and limits: Summed public TCR beta family frequency identified CMV carriers bearing the relevant HLA. Clonotype analysis showed dominance of the ex vivo response by HLA-C-restricted CMV-specific TCR beta clonotypes.

This sequence originates from a human donor in good health (CMV status not recorded). Some clones in this sample may be carry-over from other donors' samples. Material: CD8+ T cells from PBMCs. V usage is TRBV7-9 and J usage is TRBJ1-2; possibly TRBD1 for D (6 bases). The CDR3 reads CASSSGTRFFYGYTF. CDR3 in DNA: TGTGCCAGCAGCTCCGGGACAAGGTTTTTCTATGGCTACACCTTC.